This record concerns one T cell receptor beta chain sequence. Its antigen is still unknown. Those patients with uncontrolled infection, other autoimmune disease, pregnancy or lactation were excluded. The sample originates from a study of T cells in Graves' hyperthyroidism and ophthalmopathy. The CDR3 totals 15 residues. CDR1 is MNHNS and CDR2 is SASEGT in the germline V gene. V shed 6 bases and J 0 bases; nucleotides not matched to a gene: 5. Authors of the study amplified TCR beta CDR3 regions from RNA transcripts. Researchers ran a first-round RT-PCR on the TCR CDR3 using the HTBI primer set. TCRdb recomputed calls from the multiplex PCR reads with MiXCR, one row per CDR3 protein. The data show around 240,000 distinct CDR3 sequences, with more than 14% seen just once and 13% held by the top ten. Findings of the study overall: Stable hyperthyroidism was told apart from ophthalmopathy by a model built on 13 V-J features.

The TCR comes from a middle-aged woman with Graves' hyperthyroidism that later progressed to Graves' ophthalmopathy. The V gene is TRBV6-1, the J gene TRBJ2-3; 8 bases match TRBD2. The sequenced sample was blood. The CDR3 loop is CASRIIAGSTDTQYF. CDR3 bases: TGTGCCAGCAGGATTATAGCGGGAAGCACAGATACGCAGTATTTT.